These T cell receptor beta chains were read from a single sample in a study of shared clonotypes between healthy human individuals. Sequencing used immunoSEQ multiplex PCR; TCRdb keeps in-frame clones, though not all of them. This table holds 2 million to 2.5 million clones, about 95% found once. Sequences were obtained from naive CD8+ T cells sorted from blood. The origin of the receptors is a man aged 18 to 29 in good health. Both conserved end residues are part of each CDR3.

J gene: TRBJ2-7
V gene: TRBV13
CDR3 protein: CASSSRTPAKSDEQYF

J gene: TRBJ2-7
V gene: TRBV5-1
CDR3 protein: CASSLDVSSGGPYEQYF

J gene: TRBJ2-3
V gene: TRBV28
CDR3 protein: CASSLGNTDTQYF

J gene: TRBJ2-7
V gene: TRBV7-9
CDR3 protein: CASSLGPGGFHEQYF

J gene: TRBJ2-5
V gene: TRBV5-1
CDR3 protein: CASSFEGARETQYF

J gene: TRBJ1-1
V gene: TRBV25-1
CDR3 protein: CASTRTGGNTEAFF

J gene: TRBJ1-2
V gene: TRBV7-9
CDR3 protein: CASSSDLRDYGYTF

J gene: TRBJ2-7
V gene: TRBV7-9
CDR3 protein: CASSPQGTLEQYF

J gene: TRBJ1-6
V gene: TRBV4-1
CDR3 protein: CASSQEDRADSPLHF

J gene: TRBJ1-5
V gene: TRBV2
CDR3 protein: CASTLDPGQPQHF

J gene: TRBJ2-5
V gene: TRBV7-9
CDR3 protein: CASSSPVDRAQETQYF

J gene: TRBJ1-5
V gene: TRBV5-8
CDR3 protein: CASSLAVHQPQHF

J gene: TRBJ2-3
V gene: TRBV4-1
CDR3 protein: CASSQLVAGTDTQYF

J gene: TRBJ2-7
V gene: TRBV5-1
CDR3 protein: CASSLDRGETYEQYF

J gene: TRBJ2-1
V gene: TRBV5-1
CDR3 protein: CASSPTWDAYNEQFF

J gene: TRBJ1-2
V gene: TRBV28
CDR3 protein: CASSSPGNYGYTF

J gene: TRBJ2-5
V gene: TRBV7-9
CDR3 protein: CASSLNWREGRETQYF

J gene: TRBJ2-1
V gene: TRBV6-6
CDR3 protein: CASSYGYNEQFF

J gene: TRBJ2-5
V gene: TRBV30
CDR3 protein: CAWSVTLAEQETQYF

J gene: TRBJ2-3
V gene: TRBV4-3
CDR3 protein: CASSRTRARTDTQYF

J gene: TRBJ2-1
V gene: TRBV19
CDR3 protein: CASSTTPRAYNEQFF

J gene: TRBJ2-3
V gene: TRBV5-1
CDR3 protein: CASSPLLAGGGRGTDTQYF

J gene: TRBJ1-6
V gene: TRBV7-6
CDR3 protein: CASSLVPDSYNSPLHF

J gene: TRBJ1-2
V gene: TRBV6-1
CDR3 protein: CASRRQGLNGYTF

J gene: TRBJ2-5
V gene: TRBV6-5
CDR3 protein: CASSLYRGSQETQYF

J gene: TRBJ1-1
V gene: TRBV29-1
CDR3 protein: CSVEDQGTEAFF

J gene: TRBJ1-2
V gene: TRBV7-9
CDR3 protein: CASSFGTDYGYTF

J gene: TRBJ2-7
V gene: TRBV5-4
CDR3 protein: CASSLGLAGEQYF